This TCR beta chain was captured in a study of long-term antiretroviral therapy in people with HIV. Version v3.0 of the immunoSEQ assay ran at survey level. Method: immunoSEQ multiplex PCR; TCRdb's copy keeps in-frame clones and lacks some. The sample contains about 19,000 clones, approximately 90% of which appear only once. Study conclusions and caveats: Clones expanded before ART dominated the repertoire at all time points.

Only one count was recorded for this clone. Its antigen is unidentified. Germline CDR1 reads MNHNS; CDR2 reads SASEGT. Trimming cost V 2 bases and J 3 bases; bases outside gene matches: 7. This CDR3 contains 15 residues. The rearrangement uses TRBV6-1 and TRBJ2-7, with 7 bases that match TRBD1. The clonotype was recovered from a young man with HIV. The material sequenced was unsorted PBMCs, taken 2.1 years after starting antiretroviral therapy. This CDR3 reads CASSELGGQIYEQYF. CDR3 sequence (DNA): TGTGCCAGCAGTGAATTAGGGGGACAGATCTACGAGCAGTACTTC.